The clone carrying this TCR beta chain was counted a few times. Its antigen is not known. The data were obtained in a study of CD8 T cells in ankylosing spondylitis. Study findings and constraints: A TCR beta motif made of under 10 highly homologous variants seemed typical of ankylosing spondylitis blood.

A single record per CDR3 protein comes from TCRdb applying MiXCR to the 5' RACE reads. The sample lists a few hundred thousand distinct CDR3 sequences, roughly 8% occurring once. This CDR3 has 16 residues. The germline CDR1 and CDR2 sequences are MGHRA and YSYEKL. Trimming removed 0 bases from V and 4 bases from J, with 14 bases in between. This clonotype was sampled from a male donor with ankylosing spondylitis. Sequencing was performed on blood, either unsorted or a sorted T cell fraction (not recorded which). The rearrangement links TRBV4-1 to TRBJ2-3; possible D gene TRBD2, 6 bases. CDR3 residues: CASSQEGRGIADTQYF. The CDR3 nucleotides read TGCGCCAGCAGCCAAGAGGGTCGGGGGATTGCAGATACGCAGTATTTT.